Each of the 7 T cell receptor beta chains below was sequenced from the same sample in a study of T cells after posttransplantation cyclophosphamide. Sequencing was performed with immunoSEQ multiplex PCR; in TCRdb, only in-frame clones are kept and a portion is missing. There are 25,000 to 30,000 clones in the sample, none observed a single time. Input material: PBMCs. Receptors were obtained from a woman aged 55-69 years in good health, CMV-negative, and a related stem cell transplant donor.

This clone was counted at least ten times. The chain links TRBV7-2 to TRBJ2-1, with a weak D call TRBD1 (5 bases). The V gene's germline CDR1 is SGHTA and CDR2 FQGNSA. The CDR3 is 15 amino acids. Trimming took 2 bases from V and 4 from J, leaving 12 bases between them. The CDR3 nucleotides read TGTGCCAGCAGCTTAATGTCAGGGCCGTACAATGAGCAGTTCTTC. Encoded protein: CASSLMSGPYNEQFF. Supplemented by reference TRBV7-2 and TRBJ2-1, the full variable domain reads GAGVSQSPSNKVTEKGKDVELRCDPISGHTALYWYRQSLGQGLEFLIYFQGNSAPDKSGLPSDRFSAERTGGSVSTLTIQRTQQEDSAVYLCASSLMSGPYNEQFFGPGTRLTVL.

This clone has a count of ten or more. This rearrangement joins TRBV10-3 to TRBJ1-2, with a weak D call TRBD1 (6 bases). V lost 10 bases and J 4 bases, leaving 10 bases between the germline ends. CDR1 ENHRY and CDR2 SYGVKD come from the germline V gene. This CDR3 region has 11 residues. CDR3 residues: CATGQSYGYTF. The CDR3 DNA is TGTGCCACCGGACAGAGCTATGGCTACACCTTC.

The rearrangement links TRBV7-9 to TRBJ2-3; no definite D call. Germline CDR1 and CDR2: SEHNR and FQNEAQ (reference sequence). Trimming pared 5 bases from V and 5 bases from J, leaving 17 bases between. The length of the CDR3 is 15 residues. CDR3 protein: CASSPKVAGGDTQYF. The CDR3 bases are TGTGCCAGCAGCCCCAAAGTAGCCGGTGGAGATACGCAGTATTTT.

This clone has ten or more counts. V is TRBV28 and J is TRBJ2-7; 9 bases align to TRBD2. Trimming removed 9 bases from V and 9 bases from J; junction bases left unmatched: 21. This CDR3 spans 16 amino acids. From germline, CDR1 is MDHEN and CDR2 SYDVKM. The CDR3 reads CASPGRASGTKLGQYF. In DNA form, the CDR3 reads TGTGCCAGTCCCGGGAGGGCTAGCGGGACTAAACTTGGGCAGTACTTC.

The chain couples TRBV7-3 to TRBJ2-5, with 8 bases identical to TRBD2. V lost 4 bases and J lost 2; bases outside the gene matches: 6. The CDR3 has 15 amino acids. Per the germline V gene, CDR1 is SGHTA and CDR2 is FQGTGA. In DNA, the CDR3 is TGTGCCAGCAGCTCACAACCGGGGGGGCAAGAGACCCAGTACTTC. It translates to CASSSQPGGQETQYF.

This clone was seen ten or more times. The chain employs TRBV7-2 and TRBJ2-3; D remains unclear. Germline values: CDR1 SGHTA, CDR2 FQGNSA. The CDR3 runs to 11 residues. Trimming left V 4 bases short and J 6 bases short, with 5 bases between. CDR3 nucleotide sequence: TGTGCCAGCAGCTCCCGGGATACGCAGTATTTT. The encoded protein is CASSSRDTQYF.

This clone was observed many times. The rearrangement links TRBV19 to TRBJ1-4, with TRBD1 matching 7 bases. Germline V gene lookup returns CDR1 LNHDA and CDR2 SQIVND (reference sequence). With 4 bases clipped from V and 6 bases from J, the junction kept 5 bases outside the gene matches. The CDR3 contains 14 residues. The CDR3 nucleotides read TGTGCCAGTAGTAACCAGGGGGTGTATGAAAAACTGTTTTTT. This sequence encodes CASSNQGVYEKLFF.